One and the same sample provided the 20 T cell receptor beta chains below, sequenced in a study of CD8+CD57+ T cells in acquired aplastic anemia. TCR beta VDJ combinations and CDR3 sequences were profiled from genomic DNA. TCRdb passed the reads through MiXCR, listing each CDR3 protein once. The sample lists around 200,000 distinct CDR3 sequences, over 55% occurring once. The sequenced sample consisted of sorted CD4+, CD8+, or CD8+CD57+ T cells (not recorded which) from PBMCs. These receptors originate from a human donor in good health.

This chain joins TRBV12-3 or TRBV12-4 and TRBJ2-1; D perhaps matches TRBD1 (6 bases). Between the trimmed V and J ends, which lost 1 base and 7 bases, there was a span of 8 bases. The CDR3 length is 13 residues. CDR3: CASSLGRGNEQFF. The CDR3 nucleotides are TGTGCCAGCAGTTTAGGTAGGGGGAATGAGCAGTTCTTC.

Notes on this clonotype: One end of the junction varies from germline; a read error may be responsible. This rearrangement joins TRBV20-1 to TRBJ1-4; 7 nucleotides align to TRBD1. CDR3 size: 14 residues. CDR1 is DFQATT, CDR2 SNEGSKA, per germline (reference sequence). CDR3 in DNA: TGCAGTGCTAGAGAGGGACAGATGTGGGAAAAACTGGTTTTT. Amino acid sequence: CSAREGQMWEKLVF.

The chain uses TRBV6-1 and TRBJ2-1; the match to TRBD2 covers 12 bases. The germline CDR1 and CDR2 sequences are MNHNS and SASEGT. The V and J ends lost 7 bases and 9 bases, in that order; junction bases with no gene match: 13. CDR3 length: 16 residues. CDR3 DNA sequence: TGTGCCAGCAATCTCAGGACTAGCGGGACCCTCAGTGAGCAGTTCTTC. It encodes CASNLRTSGTLSEQFF.

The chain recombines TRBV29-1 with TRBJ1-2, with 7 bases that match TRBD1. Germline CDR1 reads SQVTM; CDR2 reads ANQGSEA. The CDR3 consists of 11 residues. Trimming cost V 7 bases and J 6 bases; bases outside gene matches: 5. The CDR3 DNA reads TGCAGCGAATTAACAGGGGATGGCTACACCTTC. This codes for CSELTGDGYTF. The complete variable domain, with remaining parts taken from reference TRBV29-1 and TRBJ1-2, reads SAVISQKPSRDICQRGTSLTIQCQVDSQVTMMFWYRQQPGQSLTLIATANQGSEATYESGFVIDKFPISRPNLTFSTLTVSNMSPEDSSIYLCSELTGDGYTFGSGTRLTVV.

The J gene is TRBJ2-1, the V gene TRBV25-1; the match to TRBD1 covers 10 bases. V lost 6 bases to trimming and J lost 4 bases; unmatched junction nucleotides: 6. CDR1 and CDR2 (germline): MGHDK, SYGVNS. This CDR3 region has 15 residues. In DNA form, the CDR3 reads TGTGCCAGCAGCCTAGGGACAGGGGCATACAATGAGCAGTTCTTC. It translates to CASSLGTGAYNEQFF.

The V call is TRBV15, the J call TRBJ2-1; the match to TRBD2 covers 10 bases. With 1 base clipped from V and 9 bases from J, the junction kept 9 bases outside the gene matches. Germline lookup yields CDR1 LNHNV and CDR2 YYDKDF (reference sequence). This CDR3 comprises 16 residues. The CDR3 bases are TGTGCCACCAGCAGAGTTATAGCGGGAGGCCCAGGTGAGCAGTTCTTC. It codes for CATSRVIAGGPGEQFF.

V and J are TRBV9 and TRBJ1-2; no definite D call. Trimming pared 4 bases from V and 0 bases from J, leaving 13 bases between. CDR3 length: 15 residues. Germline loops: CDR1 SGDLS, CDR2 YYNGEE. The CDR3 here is CASSSSPETNYGYTF. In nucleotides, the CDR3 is TGTGCCAGCAGCTCTTCCCCCGAAACTAACTATGGCTACACCTTC. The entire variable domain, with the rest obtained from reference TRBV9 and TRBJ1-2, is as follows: DSGVTQTPKHLITATGQRVTLRCSPRSGDLSVYWYQQSLDQGLQFLIQYYNGEERAKGNILERFSAQQFPDLHSELNLSSLELGDSALYFCASSSSPETNYGYTFGSGTRLTVV.

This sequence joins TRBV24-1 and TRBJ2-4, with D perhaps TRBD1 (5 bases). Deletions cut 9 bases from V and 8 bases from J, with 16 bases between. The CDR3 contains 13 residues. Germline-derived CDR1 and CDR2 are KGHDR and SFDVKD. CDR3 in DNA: TGTGCCACCGGCGGCAGGGAAGCTGACATTCAGTACTTC. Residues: CATGGREADIQYF.

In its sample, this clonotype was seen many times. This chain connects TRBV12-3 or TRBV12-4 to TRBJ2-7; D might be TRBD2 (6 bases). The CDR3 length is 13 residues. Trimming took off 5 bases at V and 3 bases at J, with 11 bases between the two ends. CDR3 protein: CASSPDSGYEQYF. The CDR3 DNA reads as TGTGCCAGCAGTCCAGATAGCGGCTACGAGCAGTACTTC.

The CDR3 loop reads CAISEGTETQYF. CDR3 DNA sequence: TGTGCCATCAGTGAGGGGACAGAGACCCAGTACTTC. V is TRBV10-3 and J is TRBJ2-5, with D possibly being TRBD1 or TRBD2 (5 bases each). The length of the CDR3 is 12 residues. The V end was cut by 2 bases, the J end by 4 bases, with 5 bases between. Germline V gene lookup returns CDR1 ENHRY and CDR2 SYGVKD.

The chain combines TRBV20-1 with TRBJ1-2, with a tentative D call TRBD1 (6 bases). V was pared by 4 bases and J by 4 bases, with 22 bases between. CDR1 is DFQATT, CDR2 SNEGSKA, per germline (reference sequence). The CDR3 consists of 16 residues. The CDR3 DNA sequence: TGCAGTGCTACCCCGCACAAGAGGGGGGAATTCTATGGCTACACCTTC. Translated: CSATPHKRGEFYGYTF.

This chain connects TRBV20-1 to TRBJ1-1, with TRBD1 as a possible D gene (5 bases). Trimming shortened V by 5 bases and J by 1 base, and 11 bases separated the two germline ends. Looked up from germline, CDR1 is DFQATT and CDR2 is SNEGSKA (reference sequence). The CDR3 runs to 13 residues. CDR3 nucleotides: TGCAGTGCTCAAGCAGGGACGAACACTGAAGCTTTCTTT. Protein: CSAQAGTNTEAFF.

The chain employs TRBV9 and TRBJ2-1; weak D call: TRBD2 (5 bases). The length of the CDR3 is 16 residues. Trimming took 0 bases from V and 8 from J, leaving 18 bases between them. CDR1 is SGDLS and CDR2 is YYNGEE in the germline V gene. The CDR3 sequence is CASSVASGSALDEQFF. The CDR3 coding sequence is TGTGCCAGCAGCGTAGCAAGCGGTAGTGCTTTGGATGAGCAGTTCTTC.

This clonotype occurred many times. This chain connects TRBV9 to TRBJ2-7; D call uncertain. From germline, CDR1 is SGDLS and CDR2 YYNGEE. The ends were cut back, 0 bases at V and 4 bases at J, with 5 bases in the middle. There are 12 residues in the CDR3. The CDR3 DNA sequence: TGTGCCAGCAGCGTAGGCGGTTACGAGCAGTACTTC. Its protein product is CASSVGGYEQYF.

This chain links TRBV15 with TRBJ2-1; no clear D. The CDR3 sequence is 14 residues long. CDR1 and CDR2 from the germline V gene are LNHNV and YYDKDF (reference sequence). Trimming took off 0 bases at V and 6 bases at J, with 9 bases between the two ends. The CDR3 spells CATSREGSSNEQFF. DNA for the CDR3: TGTGCCACCAGCAGAGAAGGCAGCTCCAATGAGCAGTTCTTC.

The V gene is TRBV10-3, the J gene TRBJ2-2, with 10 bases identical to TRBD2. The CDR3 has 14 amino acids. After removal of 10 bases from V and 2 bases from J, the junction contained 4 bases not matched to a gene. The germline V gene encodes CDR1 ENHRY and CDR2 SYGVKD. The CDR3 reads CATQREGNTGELFF. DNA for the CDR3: TGTGCCACCCAGCGGGAGGGTAACACCGGGGAGCTGTTTTTT.

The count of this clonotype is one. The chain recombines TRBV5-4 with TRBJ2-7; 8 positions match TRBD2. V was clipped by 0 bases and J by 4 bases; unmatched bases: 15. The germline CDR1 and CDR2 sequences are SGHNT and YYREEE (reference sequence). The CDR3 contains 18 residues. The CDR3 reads CASSLGSLRVAGMYEQYF. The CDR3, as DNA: TGTGCCAGCAGCTTGGGGTCTCTAAGGGTAGCGGGAATGTACGAGCAGTACTTC.

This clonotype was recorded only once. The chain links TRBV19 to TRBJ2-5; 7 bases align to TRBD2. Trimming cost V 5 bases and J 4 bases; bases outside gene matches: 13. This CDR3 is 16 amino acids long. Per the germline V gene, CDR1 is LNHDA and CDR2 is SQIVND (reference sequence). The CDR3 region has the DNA TGTGCCAGTAGTTCCCGTGCGAGCGGGAACCGAGAGACCCAGTACTTC. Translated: CASSSRASGNRETQYF.

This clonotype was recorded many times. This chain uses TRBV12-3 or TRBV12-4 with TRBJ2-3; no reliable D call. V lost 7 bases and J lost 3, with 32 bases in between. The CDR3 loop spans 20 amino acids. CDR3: CASTNRHGVTPIGVTDTQYF. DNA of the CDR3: TGTGCCAGCACCAACAGACACGGTGTTACCCCAATAGGAGTTACAGATACGCAGTATTTT.

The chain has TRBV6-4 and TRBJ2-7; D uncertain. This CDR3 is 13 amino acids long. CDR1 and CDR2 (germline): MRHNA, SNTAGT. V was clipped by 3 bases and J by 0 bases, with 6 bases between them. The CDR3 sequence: CASSEAVSYEQYF. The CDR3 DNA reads TGTGCCAGCAGTGAGGCAGTCTCCTACGAGCAGTACTTC.